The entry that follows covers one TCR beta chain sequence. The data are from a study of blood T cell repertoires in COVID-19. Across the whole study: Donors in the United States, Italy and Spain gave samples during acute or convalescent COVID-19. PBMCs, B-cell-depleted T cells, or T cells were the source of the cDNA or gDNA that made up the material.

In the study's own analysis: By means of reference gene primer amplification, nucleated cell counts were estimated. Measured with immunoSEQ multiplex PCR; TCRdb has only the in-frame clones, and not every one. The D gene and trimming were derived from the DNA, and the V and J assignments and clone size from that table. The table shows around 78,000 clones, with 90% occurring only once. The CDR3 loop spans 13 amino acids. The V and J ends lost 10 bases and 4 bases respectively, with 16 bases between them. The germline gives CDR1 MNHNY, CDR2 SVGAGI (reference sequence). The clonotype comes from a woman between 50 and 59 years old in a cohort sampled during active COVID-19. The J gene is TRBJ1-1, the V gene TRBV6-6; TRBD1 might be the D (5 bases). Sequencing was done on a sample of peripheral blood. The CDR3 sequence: CAMRGRGSTEAFF. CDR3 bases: TGTGCCATGAGGGGCCGGGGGAGCACTGAAGCTTTCTTT.